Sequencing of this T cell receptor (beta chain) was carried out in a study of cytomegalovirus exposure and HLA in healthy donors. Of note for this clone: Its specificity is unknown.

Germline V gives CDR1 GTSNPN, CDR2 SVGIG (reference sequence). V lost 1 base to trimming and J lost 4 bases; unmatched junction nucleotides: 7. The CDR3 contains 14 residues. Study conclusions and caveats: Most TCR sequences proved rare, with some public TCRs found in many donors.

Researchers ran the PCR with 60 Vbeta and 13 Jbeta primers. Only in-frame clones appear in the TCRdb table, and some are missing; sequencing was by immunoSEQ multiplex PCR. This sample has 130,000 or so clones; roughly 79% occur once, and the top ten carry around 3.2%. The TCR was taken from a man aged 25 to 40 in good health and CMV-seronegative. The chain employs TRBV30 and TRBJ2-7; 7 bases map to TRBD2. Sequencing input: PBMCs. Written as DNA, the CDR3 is TGTGCCTGGAGTGGGTGGACTAGTATGTACGAGCAGTACTTC. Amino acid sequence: CAWSGWTSMYEQYF.